This T cell receptor (beta chain) emerged from a study of shared clonotypes between healthy human individuals. Whole-study findings and limits: Rarefaction indicated that sorted-subset sequencing remained incomplete although depth was large.

The CDR3 consists of 15 residues. V lost 5 bases and J lost 3; bases outside the gene matches: 6. The V gene's germline CDR1 is MGHRA and CDR2 YSYEKL. Measured with immunoSEQ multiplex PCR; TCRdb has only the in-frame clones, and not every one. The data hold about 1 million clones, with about 76% observed a single time. This clone was recorded a few times. Its antigen is not identified. The sequence derives from a young man in good health. This chain connects TRBV4-1 to TRBJ2-2, with TRBD1 matching 7 bases. Specimen: memory CD4+ T cells sorted from blood. The subset denotes: CD45RA-negative fraction. The CDR3 nucleotides read TGCGCCAGCAGCTCAGGGACAGCGGACACCGGGGAGCTGTTTTTT. Protein: CASSSGTADTGELFF.